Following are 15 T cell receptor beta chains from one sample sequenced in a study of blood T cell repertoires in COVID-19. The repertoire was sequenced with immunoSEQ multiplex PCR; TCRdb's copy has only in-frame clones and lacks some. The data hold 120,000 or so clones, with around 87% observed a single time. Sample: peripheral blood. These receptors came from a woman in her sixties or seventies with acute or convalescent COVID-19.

CDR3 region: CASSIGDRGFGEQYF. The CDR3 nucleotides are TGTGCCAGTAGTATTGGGGACAGGGGGTTTGGCGAGCAGTACTTC. The J gene is TRBJ2-7, the V gene TRBV19, with TRBD1 identical over 11 bases. The CDR3 covers 15 residues. The V gene's germline CDR1 is LNHDA and CDR2 SQIVND (reference sequence). V lost 3 bases, J lost 6 bases, and 7 bases stayed unmatched.

This chain's CDR3 is CASSGTGTGSYEQYF. The CDR3 nucleotides are TGTGCCAGCAGTGGGACCGGGACAGGCTCCTACGAGCAGTACTTC. The gene calls are TRBV27 and TRBJ2-7, with 8 bases identical to TRBD1. CDR1 is MNHEY and CDR2 is SMNVEV in the germline V gene (reference sequence). The CDR3 is 15 residues long. The V segment lost 5 bases and the J segment 0 bases; nucleotides outside the gene matches: 6.

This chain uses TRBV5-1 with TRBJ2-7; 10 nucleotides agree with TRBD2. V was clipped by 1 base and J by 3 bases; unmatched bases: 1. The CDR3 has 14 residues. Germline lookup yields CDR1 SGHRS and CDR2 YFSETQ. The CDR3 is CASSLTSGDYEQYF. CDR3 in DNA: TGCGCCAGCAGCTTGACTAGCGGGGACTACGAGCAGTACTTC. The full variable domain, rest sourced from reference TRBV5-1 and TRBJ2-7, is KAGVTQTPRYLIKTRGQQVTLSCSPISGHRSVSWYQQTPGQGLQFLFEYFSETQRNKGNFPGRFSGRQFSNSRSEMNVSTLELGDSALYLCASSLTSGDYEQYFGPGTRLTVT.

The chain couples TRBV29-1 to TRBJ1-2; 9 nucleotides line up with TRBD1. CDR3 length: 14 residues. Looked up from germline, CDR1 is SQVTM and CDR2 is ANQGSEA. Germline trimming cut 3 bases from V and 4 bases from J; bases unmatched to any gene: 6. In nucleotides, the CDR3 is TGCAGCGTTGACGGCTCGGGACAGGGCTATGGCTACACCTTC. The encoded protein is CSVDGSGQGYGYTF.

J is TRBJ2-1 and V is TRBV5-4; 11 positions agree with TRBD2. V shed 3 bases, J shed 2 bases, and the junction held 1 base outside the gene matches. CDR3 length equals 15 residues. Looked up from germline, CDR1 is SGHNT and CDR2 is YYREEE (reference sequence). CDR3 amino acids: CASSSSGGTYNEQFF. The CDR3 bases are TGTGCCAGCAGCTCTAGCGGGGGGACCTACAATGAGCAGTTCTTC.

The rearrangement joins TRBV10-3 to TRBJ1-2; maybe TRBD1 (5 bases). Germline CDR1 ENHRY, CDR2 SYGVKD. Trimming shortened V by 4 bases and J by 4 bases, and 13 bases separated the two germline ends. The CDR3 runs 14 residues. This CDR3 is CAISGSGLSYGYTF. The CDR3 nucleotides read TGTGCCATCAGTGGCTCAGGGCTCAGCTATGGCTACACCTTC.

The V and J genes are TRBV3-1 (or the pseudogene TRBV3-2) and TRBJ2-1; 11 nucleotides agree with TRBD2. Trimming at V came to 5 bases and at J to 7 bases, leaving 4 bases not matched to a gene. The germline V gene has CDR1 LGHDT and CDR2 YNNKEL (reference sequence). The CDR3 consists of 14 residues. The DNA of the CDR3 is TGTGCCAGCAGCGGTCTAGCGGGAGGAAATGAGCAGTTCTTC. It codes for CASSGLAGGNEQFF.

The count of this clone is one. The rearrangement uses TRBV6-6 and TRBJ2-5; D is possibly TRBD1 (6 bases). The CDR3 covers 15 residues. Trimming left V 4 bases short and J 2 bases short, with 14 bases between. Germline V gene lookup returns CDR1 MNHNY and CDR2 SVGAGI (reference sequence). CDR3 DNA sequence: TGTGCCAGCAGTTTTGACGGACAGAATCAAGAGACCCAGTACTTC. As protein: CASSFDGQNQETQYF.

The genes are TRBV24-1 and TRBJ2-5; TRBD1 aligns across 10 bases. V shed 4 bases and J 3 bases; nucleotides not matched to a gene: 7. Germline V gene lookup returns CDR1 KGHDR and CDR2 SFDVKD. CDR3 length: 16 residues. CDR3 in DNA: TGTGCCACCAGTGACCCTGGGACAGGGGTGGAAGAGACCCAGTACTTC. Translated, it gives CATSDPGTGVEETQYF.

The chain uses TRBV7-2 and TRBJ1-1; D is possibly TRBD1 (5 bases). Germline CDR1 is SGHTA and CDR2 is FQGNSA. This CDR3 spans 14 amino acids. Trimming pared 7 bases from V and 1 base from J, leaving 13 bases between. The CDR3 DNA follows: TGTGCCAGCACTCCAGGGATGGCGAACACTGAAGCTTTCTTT. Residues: CASTPGMANTEAFF.

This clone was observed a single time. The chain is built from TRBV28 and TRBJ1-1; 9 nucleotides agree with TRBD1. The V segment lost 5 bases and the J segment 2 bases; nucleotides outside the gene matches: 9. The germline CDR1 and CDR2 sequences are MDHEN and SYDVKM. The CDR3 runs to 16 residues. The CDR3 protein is CASSPATGGINTEAFF. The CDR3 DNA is TGTGCCAGCAGTCCAGCGACAGGGGGAATTAACACTGAAGCTTTCTTT.

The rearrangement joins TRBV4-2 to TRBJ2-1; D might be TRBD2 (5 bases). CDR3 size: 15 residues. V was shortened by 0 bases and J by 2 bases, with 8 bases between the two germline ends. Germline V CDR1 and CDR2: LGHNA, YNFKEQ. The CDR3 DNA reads TGTGCCAGCAGCCAAGATTATAGCGCCTACAATGAGCAGTTCTTC. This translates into CASSQDYSAYNEQFF.

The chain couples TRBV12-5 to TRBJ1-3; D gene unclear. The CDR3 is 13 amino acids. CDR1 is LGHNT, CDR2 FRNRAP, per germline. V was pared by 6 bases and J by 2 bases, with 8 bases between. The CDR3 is CASGAEPGNTIYF. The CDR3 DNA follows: TGTGCTAGTGGGGCCGAACCTGGAAACACCATATATTTT.

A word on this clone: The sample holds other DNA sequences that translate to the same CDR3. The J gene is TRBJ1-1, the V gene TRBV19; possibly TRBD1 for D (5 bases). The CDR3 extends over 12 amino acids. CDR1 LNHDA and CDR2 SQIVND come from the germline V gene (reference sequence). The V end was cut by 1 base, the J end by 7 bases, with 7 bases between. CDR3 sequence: CASSIGGSEAFF. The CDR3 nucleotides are TGTGCCAGTAGTATAGGGGGCAGTGAAGCTTTCTTT.

The CDR3 DNA follows: TGTGCCAGCAGGGTTGGGGGGGCCTATGGCTACACCTTC. Its protein is CASRVGGAYGYTF. This chain links TRBV12-3 or TRBV12-4 with TRBJ1-2, with a possible D match to TRBD1 (6 bases). The CDR3 totals 13 residues. With 6 bases removed from V and 4 bases from J, the gap between germline ends came to 12 bases.